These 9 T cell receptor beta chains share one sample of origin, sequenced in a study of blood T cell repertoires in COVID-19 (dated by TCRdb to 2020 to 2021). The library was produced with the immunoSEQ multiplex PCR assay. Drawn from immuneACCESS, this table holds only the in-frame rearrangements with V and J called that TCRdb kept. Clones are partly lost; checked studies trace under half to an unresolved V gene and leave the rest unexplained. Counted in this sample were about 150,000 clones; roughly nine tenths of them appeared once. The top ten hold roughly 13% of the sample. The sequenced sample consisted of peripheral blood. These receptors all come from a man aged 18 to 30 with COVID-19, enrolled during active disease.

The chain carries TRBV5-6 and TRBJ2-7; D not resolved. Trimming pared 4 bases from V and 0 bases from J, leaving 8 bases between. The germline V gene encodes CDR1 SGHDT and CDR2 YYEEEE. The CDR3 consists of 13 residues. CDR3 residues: CASSPPSSYEQYF. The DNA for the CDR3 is TGTGCCAGCAGCCCCCCGAGCTCCTACGAGCAGTACTTC.

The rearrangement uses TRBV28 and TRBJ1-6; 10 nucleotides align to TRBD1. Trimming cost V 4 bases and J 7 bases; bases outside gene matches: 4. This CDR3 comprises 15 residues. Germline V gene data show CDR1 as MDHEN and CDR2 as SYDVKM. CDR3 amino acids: CASSSDRGRNSPLHF. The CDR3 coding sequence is TGTGCCAGCAGTTCTGACAGGGGGCGGAATTCACCCCTCCACTTT.

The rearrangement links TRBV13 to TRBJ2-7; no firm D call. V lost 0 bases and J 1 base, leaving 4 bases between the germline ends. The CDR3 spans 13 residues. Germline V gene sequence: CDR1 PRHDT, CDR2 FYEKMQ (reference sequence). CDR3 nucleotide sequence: TGTGCCAGCAGCTTAGGGACATCCTACGAGCAGTACTTC. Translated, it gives CASSLGTSYEQYF.

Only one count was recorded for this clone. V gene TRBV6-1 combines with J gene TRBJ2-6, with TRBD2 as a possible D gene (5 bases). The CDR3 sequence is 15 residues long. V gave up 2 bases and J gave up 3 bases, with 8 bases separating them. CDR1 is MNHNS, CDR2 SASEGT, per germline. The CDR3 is CASSEWRYGANVLTF. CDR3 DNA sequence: TGTGCCAGCAGTGAATGGAGGTATGGGGCCAACGTCCTGACTTTC.

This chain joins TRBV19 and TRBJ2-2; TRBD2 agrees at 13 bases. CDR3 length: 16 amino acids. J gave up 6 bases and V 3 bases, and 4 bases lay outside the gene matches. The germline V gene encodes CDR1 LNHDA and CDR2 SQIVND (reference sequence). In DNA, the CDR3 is TGTGCCAGTAGTATTGGACTAGCGGGAGTATCCGGGGAGCTGTTTTTT. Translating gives CASSIGLAGVSGELFF.

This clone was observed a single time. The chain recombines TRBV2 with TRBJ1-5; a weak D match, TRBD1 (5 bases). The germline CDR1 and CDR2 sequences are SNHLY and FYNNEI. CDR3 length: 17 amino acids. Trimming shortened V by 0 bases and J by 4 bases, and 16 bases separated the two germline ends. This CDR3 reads CASSEAAGRSWNQPQHF. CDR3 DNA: TGTGCCAGCAGTGAAGCGGCAGGGAGGTCGTGGAATCAGCCCCAGCATTTT.

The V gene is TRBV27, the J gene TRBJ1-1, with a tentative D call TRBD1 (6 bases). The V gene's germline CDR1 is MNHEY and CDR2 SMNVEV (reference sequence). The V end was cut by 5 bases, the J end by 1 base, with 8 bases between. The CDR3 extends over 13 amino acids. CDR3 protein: CASSKTGNTEAFF. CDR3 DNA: TGTGCCAGCAGTAAGACAGGGAACACTGAAGCTTTCTTT.

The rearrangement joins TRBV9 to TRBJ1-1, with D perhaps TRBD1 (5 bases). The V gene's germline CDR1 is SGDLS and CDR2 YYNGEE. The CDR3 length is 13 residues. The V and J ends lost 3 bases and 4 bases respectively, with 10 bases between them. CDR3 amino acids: CASSAGGATEAFF. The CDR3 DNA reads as TGTGCCAGCAGCGCGGGCGGGGCCACTGAAGCTTTCTTT.

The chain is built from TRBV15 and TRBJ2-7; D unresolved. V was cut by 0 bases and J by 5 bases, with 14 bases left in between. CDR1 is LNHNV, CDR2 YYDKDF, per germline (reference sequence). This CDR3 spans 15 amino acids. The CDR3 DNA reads TGTGCCACCAGCAGAGACAGTACCAGTGGGCACGAGCAGTACTTC. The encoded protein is CATSRDSTSGHEQYF.